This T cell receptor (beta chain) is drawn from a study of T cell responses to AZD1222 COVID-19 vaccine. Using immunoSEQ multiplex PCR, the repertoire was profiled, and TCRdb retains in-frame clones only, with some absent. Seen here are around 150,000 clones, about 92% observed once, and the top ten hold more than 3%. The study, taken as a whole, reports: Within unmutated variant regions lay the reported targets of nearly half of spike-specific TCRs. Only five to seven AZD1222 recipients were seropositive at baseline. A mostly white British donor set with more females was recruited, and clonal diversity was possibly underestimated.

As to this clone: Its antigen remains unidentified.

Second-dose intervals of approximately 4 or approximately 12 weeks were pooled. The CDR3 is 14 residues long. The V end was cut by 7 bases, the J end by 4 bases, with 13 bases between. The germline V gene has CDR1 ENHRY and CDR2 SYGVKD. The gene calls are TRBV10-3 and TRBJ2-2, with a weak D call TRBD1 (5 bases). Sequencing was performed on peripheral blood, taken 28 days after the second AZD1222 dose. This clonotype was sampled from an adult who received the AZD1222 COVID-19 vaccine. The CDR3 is CAITAGLFTGELFF. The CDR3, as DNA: TGTGCCATCACAGCAGGGCTGTTCACCGGGGAGCTGTTTTTT.